The entry that follows covers one T cell receptor beta chain sequence. Mismatch with germline at one junction end may stem from a read error. The second PCR ran roughly 6 to 11 cycles with a sample-barcoded 5' primer and J-beta primers. From the 5' RACE reads, TCRdb called clonotypes with MiXCR, one entry per CDR3 protein. This sample has about 750,000 distinct CDR3 sequences, with about 55% found just once. The record originates from a study of blood T cells in healthy people across ages. The CDR3 has 15 residues. Germline-derived CDR1 and CDR2 are ENHRY and SYGVKD. Input material: blood. The clonotype was recovered from a man older than 75 in good health. This chain joins TRBV10-3 and TRBJ2-1, with D possibly being TRBD2 (6 bases). The CDR3 reads CAIMASAGSYNEQFF. CDR3 in DNA: TGTGCCATCATGGCTAGCGCGGGCTCCTATAATGAGCAGTTCTTC.